This record covers a single TCR beta chain. This clone was recorded once. Its binding antigen is unknown. Base qualities are missing; no much larger clone stands one base away. The immunoSEQ Assay, a bias-controlled multiplex PCR, was used to amplify TCRbeta CDR3 regions from genomic DNA. The source study handled its data this way. The number of nucleated cells in each sample was estimated by amplification of reference gene primers within the assay. To quantify the absolute abundance of each unique TCRbeta CDR3 rearrangement, sequence reads were collapsed and filtered. Productive Simpson clonality was computed per sample as the square root of Simpson's diversity index over productive rearrangements. This is the immuneACCESS table as TCRdb keeps it, with only in-frame sequences that have V and J called. A part of the clones is gone; compared with another copy, unresolved V genes explain less than half, and the rest is unexplained. For V, J and clone size, that table is used; D and trimming come from the DNA. Counted in this sample were around 290,000 clones; around 88% of them appeared once. The leading ten clones occupy roughly 5% of the sample.

This record comes from a study of blood T cell repertoires in COVID-19 (TCRdb year 2020). With respect to the entire study: Collaborator samples came from the United States, Italy and Spain and covered acute and convalescent phases of COVID-19. The material from the prospective study consisted of cDNA or gDNA derived from T cells, B-cell-depleted T cells, or PBMCs. Where available, HLA class I and class II types were obtained from metadata supplied by the sample provider rather than from assay-based typing. The repertoires were released in a freely available public database intended as a resource for research on the immune response to SARS-CoV-2. The sample metadata nearly always contained a de-identified subject ID, COVID-19 status, age in years and sex. The samples were drawn from the first 160 participants of the ongoing ImmuneRACE study and from some 1,300 subjects provided by 6 global collaborators. The dataset comprised deeply sampled blood TCRbeta repertoires from subjects exposed to, actively infected with, or recovered from COVID-19. What the study reported, not specific to this receptor: The quantity of clinical and demographic metadata differed by source and by participant and was supplied without curation.

Collaborating institutions collected whole blood in K2EDTA tubes following their own protocols. For TCRbeta analysis, collaborators shipped samples as frozen whole blood, isolated PBMCs, or DNA extracted from either of those sample types. V gives up 5 bases and J gives up 5 bases, and the segment between their germline ends measures 22 bases. From the cysteine through the phenylalanine, the CDR3 covers 17 amino acids. The retained sequence is limited to the CDR3, 51 bases, with the frame set at the first base. For CDR1 and CDR2, the germline V gene lists MNHEY and SVGEGT. The chain is made from TRBV6-2 or TRBV6-3 and TRBJ1-5; too little of a D gene remains to name it. The specimen sequenced was peripheral blood. The clonotype was recovered from a middle-aged man with acute or convalescent COVID-19. The CDR3 protein is CASSDPPRRLSDQPQHF. The sequence in DNA is TGTGCCAGCAGTGATCCCCCCCGCAGGCTGAGTGATCAGCCCCAGCATTTT.